The rows below give T cell receptor beta chains drawn from one sample of a study of early T cells in non-severe SARS-CoV-2 infection. One entry per CDR3 protein, called by TCRdb with MiXCR from the 5' RACE reads. The sample has over 55,000 distinct CDR3 sequences; roughly an eighth are singletons. What was sequenced was whole blood. All receptors come from an adult who was a healthcare worker with PCR-confirmed SARS-CoV-2 infection or an uninfected control (not recorded which). CDR3s include the opening cysteine and the closing phenylalanine or tryptophan. D genes are given only for firm matches. Part of the rows lack a size; the others show once, few, many or a class for expanded clones.

J	D	V	size	DNA	CDR3
TRBJ2-1	.	TRBV5-4	many	TGTGCCAGCAGCCCCCGACAGACAGACAATGAGCAGTTCTTC	CASSPRQTDNEQFF
TRBJ1-2	.	TRBV29-1	many	TGCAGCGTCCGAATATGGTCAGCAGCCACCACTAACTATGGCTACACCTTC	CSVRIWSAATTNYGYTF
TRBJ2-7	TRBD2	TRBV28	few	TGTGCCAGCAGCTCCGTACTAGCGGTCCACGAGCAGTACTTC	CASSSVLAVHEQYF
TRBJ2-7	TRBD1	TRBV27	many	TGTGCCAGCAGTTTATCGGCAGGGGGCTACGAGCAGTACTTC	CASSLSAGGYEQYF
TRBJ2-7	.	TRBV7-2	many	TGTGCCAGCGGGTGGGACTCATCCTACGAGCAGTACTTC	CASGWDSSYEQYF
TRBJ1-1	.	TRBV27	many	TGTGCCAGCAGTTGGGACGGAGCTTTTGGCACTGAAGCTTTCTTT	CASSWDGAFGTEAFF
TRBJ1-1	.	TRBV7-6	few	TGTGCCAGCAGCTTAACGGGACTTACTGAAGCTTTCTTT	CASSLTGLTEAFF
TRBJ2-1	.	TRBV27	many	TGTGCCAGCAGGAGGGTAAGCTCCTACAATGAGCAGTTCTTC	CASRRVSSYNEQFF
TRBJ2-1	TRBD1	TRBV2	many	TGTGCCAGCTACAGGGGAAATTACAATGAGCAGTTCTTC	CASYRGNYNEQFF
TRBJ1-2	TRBD1	TRBV5-4	many	TGTGCCAGCAGCCCGGACAGGGATGGTGGCTACACCTTC	CASSPDRDGGYTF
TRBJ2-7	.	TRBV30	many	TGTGCCAGGAGGGTAGTCAGCTACGAGCAGTACTTC	CARRVVSYEQYF
TRBJ2-7	.	TRBV13	many	TGTGCCAGCAGCTTTAGGTCGTCTGACAGTAGGTTCGAGCAGTACTTC	CASSFRSSDSRFEQYF
TRBJ2-7	TRBD2	TRBV28	few	TGTGCCAGCATGATACACGGGGGGTTGTCCTACGAGCAGTACTTC	CASMIHGGLSYEQYF
TRBJ2-1	.	TRBV7-8	many	TGTGCCAGCAGCTTAGGAAGGGTGGCGGCATACAATGAGCAGTTCTTC	CASSLGRVAAYNEQFF
TRBJ1-6	.	TRBV5-1	.	TGCGCCAGCAGCCGGGGGGAGACAGCCAATTCACCCCTCCACTTT	CASSRGETANSPLHF
TRBJ2-7	TRBD2	TRBV6-2/TRBV6-3	many	TGTGCCAGCAGTTACTCTCCTAGCGGCACCTACGAGCAGTACTTC	CASSYSPSGTYEQYF
TRBJ2-1	.	TRBV5-1	many	TGCGCCAGCAGCTTGGTTAGGGCCAGGGGAGGCGATGAGCAGTTCTTC	CASSLVRARGGDEQFF
TRBJ2-6	.	TRBV9	many	TGTGCCAGCAGCGTAGCTGGGGCCAACGTCCTGACTTTC	CASSVAGANVLTF
TRBJ2-3	TRBD2	TRBV4-1	many	TGCGCCAGCAGCACAGCGGGAGGGCCGGCAGATACGCAGTATTTT	CASSTAGGPADTQYF
TRBJ2-1	TRBD1	TRBV12-3/TRBV12-4	.	TGTGCCAGCAGTTTTTCAGGGGGCGGTGAGCAGTTCTTC	CASSFSGGGEQFF
TRBJ2-1	TRBD2	TRBV12-3/TRBV12-4	many	TGTGCCAGCAGTTTCGCGGGAGGCCGGTACAATGAGCAGTTCTTC	CASSFAGGRYNEQFF
TRBJ1-5	.	TRBV7-9	.	TGTGCCAGCAGCTTTTCCGATCAGCCCCAGCATTTT	CASSFSDQPQHF
TRBJ1-1	.	TRBV7-2	many	TGTGCCAGCAGCCTGGCGGGGGGCCTGAACACTGAAGCTTTCTTT	CASSLAGGLNTEAFF
TRBJ2-3	TRBD2	TRBV11-2	many	TGTGCCAGCAGCCCAACGACTAGCGGGGTTCCGTATTTT	CASSPTTSGVPYF
TRBJ2-1	.	TRBV18	many	TGTGCCAGCTCACCCTTCTTGGCGGCAGAGTACAATGAGCAGTTCTTC	CASSPFLAAEYNEQFF
TRBJ1-5	.	TRBV18	many	TGTGCCAGCTCACCAGGGATCAATCAGCCCCAGCATTTT	CASSPGINQPQHF
TRBJ1-1	.	TRBV28	.	TGTGCCAGCATTAGGGTCCCGCACACTGAAGCTTTCTTT	CASIRVPHTEAFF
TRBJ2-7	.	TRBV5-5	.	TGTGCCAGCAGCGCCGGGCCCCGAGACTACTACGAGCAGTACTTC	CASSAGPRDYYEQYF
TRBJ2-5	.	TRBV5-1	many	TGTGCCAGCAGCTTGGAAGAGACCCAGTACTTC	CASSLEETQYF
TRBJ2-7	.	TRBV28	few	TGTGCCAGCAGTTTAAGCAGGGGTAAATACTGGTTCTACGAGCAGTACTTC	CASSLSRGKYWFYEQYF
TRBJ1-5	.	TRBV6-2/TRBV6-3	many	TGTGCCAGCAATCCCCCTTTTCGGGCAGGACTTAATCAGCCCCAGCATTTT	CASNPPFRAGLNQPQHF
TRBJ2-1	.	TRBV7-2	many	TGTGCCAGCAGCCGAGAGGGTAGCTCCTACAATGAGCAGTTCTTC	CASSREGSSYNEQFF
TRBJ2-7	.	TRBV27	many	TGTGCCAGCAAATCGTCAGGGGGGAACGAGCAGTACTTC	CASKSSGGNEQYF
TRBJ2-1	.	TRBV10-3	many	TGTGCCATCAGTGAGGGTCGGACGGATGAGCAGTTCTTC	CAISEGRTDEQFF
TRBJ1-1	TRBD1	TRBV20-1	many	TGCAGTGCCCAAGGGGGCCTGAACACTGAAGCTTTCTTT	CSAQGGLNTEAFF
TRBJ2-2	.	TRBV7-9	.	TGTGCCAGCAGCCTCCACCCGAACACCGGGGAGCTGTTTTTT	CASSLHPNTGELFF
TRBJ1-2	.	TRBV28	many	TGTGCCAGCAGGTCCAACGGAGACTATGGCTACACCTTC	CASRSNGDYGYTF
TRBJ1-5	.	TRBV5-5	many	TGTGCCAGCAGCTTAAACAGCGATCAGCCCCAGCATTTT	CASSLNSDQPQHF
TRBJ1-5	.	TRBV6-2/TRBV6-3	many	TGTGCCAGCAGTTATGGAGGGAGCAATCAGCCCCAGCATTTT	CASSYGGSNQPQHF
TRBJ2-1	.	TRBV6-2/TRBV6-3	many	TGTGCCAGCAGTTACGAGAGGAATGAGCAGTTCTTC	CASSYERNEQFF
TRBJ2-7	.	TRBV29-1	few	TGCAGCGTTGATGGACAGACGACTGGGCAGTACTTC	CSVDGQTTGQYF
TRBJ1-5	.	TRBV7-8	many	TGTGCCAGCAGCTCCAGAGGCCAGATCAATCAGCCCCAGCATTTT	CASSSRGQINQPQHF